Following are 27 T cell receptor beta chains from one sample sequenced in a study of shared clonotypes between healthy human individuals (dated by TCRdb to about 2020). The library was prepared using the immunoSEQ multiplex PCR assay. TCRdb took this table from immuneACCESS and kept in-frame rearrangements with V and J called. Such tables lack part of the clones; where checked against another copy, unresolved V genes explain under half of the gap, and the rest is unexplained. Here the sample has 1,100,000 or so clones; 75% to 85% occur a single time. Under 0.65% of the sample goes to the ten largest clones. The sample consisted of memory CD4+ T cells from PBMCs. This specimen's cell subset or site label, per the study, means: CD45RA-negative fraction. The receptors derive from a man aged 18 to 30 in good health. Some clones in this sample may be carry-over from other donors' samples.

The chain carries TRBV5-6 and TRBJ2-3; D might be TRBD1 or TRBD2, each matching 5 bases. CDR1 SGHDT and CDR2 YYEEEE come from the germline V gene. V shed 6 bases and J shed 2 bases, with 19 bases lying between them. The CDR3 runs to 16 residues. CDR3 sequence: CASTLRGLLNTDTQYF. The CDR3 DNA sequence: TGTGCCAGCACCCTGAGGGGCCTACTTAACACAGATACGCAGTATTTT.

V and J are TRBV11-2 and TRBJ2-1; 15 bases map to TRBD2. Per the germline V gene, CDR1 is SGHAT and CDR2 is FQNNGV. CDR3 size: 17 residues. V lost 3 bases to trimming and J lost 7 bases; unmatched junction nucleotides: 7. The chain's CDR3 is CASSLRTSGRGANEQFF. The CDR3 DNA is TGTGCCAGCAGCTTGCGGACTAGCGGGAGGGGAGCGAATGAGCAGTTCTTC.

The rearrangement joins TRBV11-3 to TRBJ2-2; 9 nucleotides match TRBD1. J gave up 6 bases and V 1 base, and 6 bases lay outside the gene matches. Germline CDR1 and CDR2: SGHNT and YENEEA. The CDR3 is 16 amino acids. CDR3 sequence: CASSLAGTGFSGELFF. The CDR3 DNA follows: TGTGCCAGCAGCTTAGCCGGGACAGGGTTTTCCGGGGAGCTGTTTTTT.

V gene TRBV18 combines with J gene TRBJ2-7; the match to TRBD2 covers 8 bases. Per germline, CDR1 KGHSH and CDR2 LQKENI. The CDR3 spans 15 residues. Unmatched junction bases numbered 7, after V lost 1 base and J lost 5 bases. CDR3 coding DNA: TGTGCCAGCTCACCACGAAAGCGGGAGAGTAACGAGCAGTACTTC. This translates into CASSPRKRESNEQYF.

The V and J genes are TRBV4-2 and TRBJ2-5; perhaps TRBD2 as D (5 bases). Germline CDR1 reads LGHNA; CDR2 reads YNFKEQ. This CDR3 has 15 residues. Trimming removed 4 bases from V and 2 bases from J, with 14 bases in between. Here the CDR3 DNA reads TGTGCCAGCAGCCTGACCTTCCGGGGTCAAGAGACCCAGTACTTC. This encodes CASSLTFRGQETQYF.

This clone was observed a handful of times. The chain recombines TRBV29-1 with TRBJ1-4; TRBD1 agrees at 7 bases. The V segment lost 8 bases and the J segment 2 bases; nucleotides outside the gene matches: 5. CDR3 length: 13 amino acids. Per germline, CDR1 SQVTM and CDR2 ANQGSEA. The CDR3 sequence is CSFQQGTNEKLFF. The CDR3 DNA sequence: TGCAGCTTCCAACAGGGGACTAATGAAAAACTGTTTTTT.

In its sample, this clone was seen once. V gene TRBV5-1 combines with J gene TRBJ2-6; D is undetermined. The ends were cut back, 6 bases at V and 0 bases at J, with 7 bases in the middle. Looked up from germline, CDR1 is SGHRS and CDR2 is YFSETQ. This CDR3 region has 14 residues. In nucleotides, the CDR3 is TGCGCCAGCAAAGTGAGCTCTGGGGCCAACGTCCTGACTTTC. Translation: CASKVSSGANVLTF.

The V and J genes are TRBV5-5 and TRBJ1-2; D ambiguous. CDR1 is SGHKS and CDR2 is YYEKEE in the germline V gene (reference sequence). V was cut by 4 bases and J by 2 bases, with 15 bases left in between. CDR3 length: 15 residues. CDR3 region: CASSPGRLSNYGYTF. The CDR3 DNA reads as TGTGCCAGCAGCCCTGGACGGCTATCAAACTATGGCTACACCTTC.

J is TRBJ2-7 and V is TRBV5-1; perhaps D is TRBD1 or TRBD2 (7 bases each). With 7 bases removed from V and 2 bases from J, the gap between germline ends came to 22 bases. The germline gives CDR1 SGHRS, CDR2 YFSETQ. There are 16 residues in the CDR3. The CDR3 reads CASRRGGTGPTYEQYF. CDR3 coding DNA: TGCGCCAGCCGCAGGGGGGGTACTGGGCCAACCTACGAGCAGTACTTC.

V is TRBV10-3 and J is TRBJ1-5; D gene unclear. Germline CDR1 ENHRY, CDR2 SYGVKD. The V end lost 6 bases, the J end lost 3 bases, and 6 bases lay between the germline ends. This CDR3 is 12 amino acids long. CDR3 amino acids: CAIREDNQPQHF. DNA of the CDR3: TGTGCCATCAGGGAAGACAATCAGCCCCAGCATTTT.

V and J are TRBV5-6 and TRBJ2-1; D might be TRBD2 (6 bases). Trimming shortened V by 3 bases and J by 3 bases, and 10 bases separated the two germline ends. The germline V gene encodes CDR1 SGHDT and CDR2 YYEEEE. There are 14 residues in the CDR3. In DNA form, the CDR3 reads TGTGCCAGCAGCTCGGCCGGGGGCTACAATGAGCAGTTCTTC. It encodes CASSSAGGYNEQFF.

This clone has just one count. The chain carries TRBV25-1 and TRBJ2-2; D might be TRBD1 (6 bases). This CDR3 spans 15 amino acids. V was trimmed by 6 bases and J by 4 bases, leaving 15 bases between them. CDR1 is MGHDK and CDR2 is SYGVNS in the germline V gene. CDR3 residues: CASSDGQLSTGELFF. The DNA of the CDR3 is TGTGCCAGCAGCGACGGACAGTTAAGCACCGGGGAGCTGTTTTTT.

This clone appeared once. The CDR3 spells CSVERGPTEAFF. DNA of the CDR3: TGCAGCGTTGAAAGGGGGCCAACTGAAGCTTTCTTT. This chain uses TRBV29-1 with TRBJ1-1, with 7 bases aligning to TRBD1. This CDR3 region has 12 residues. Trimming at V came to 2 bases and at J to 5 bases, leaving 2 bases not matched to a gene. CDR1 and CDR2 from the germline V gene are SQVTM and ANQGSEA. The whole variable domain, remainder taken from reference TRBV29-1 and TRBJ1-1, is SAVISQKPSRDICQRGTSLTIQCQVDSQVTMMFWYRQQPGQSLTLIATANQGSEATYESGFVIDKFPISRPNLTFSTLTVSNMSPEDSSIYLCSVERGPTEAFFGQGTRLTVV.

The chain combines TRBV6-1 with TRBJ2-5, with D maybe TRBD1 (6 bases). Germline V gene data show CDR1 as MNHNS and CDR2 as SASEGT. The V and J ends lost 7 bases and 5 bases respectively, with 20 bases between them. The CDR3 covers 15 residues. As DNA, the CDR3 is TGTGCCAGCATGGAGCAGGGGACCTACTGGGAGACCCAGTACTTC. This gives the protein CASMEQGTYWETQYF.

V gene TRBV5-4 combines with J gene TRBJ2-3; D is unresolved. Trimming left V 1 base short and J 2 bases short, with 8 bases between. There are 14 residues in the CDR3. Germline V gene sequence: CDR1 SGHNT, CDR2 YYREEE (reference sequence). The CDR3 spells CASSLQGPTDTQYF. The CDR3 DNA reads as TGTGCCAGCAGCTTGCAAGGACCCACAGATACGCAGTATTTT. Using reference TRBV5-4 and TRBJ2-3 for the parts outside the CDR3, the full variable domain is ETGVTQSPTHLIKTRGQQVTLRCSSQSGHNTVSWYQQALGQGPQFIFQYYREEENGRGNFPPRFSGLQFPNYSSELNVNALELDDSALYLCASSLQGPTDTQYFGPGTRLTVL.

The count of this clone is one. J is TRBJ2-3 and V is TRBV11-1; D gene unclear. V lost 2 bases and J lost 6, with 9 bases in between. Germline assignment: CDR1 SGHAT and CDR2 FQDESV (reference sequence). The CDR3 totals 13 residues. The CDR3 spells CASSLSRSDTQYF. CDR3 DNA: TGTGCCAGCAGCTTATCCAGGTCGGATACGCAGTATTTT.

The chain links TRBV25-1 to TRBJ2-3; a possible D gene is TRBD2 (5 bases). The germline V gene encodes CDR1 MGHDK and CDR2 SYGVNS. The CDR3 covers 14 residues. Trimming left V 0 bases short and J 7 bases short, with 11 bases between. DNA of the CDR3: TGTGCCAGCAGTGAATATAGGGCTAGCCATACGCAGTATTTT. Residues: CASSEYRASHTQYF.

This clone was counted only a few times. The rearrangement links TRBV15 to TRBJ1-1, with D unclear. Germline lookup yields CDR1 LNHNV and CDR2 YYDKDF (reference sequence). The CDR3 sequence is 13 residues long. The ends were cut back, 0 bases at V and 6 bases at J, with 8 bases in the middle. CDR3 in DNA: TGTGCCACCAGCAGAGAATTCTTATCTGAAGCTTTCTTT. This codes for CATSREFLSEAFF.

For the CDR3, the DNA is TGTGCCAGTAGTGCCTGGGATGGACAAAACACTGAAGCTTTCTTT. Encoded protein: CASSAWDGQNTEAFF. The V and J genes are TRBV19 and TRBJ1-1; D might be TRBD1 (5 bases). This CDR3 comprises 15 residues. Germline loops: CDR1 LNHDA, CDR2 SQIVND (reference sequence). Deletions cut 5 bases from V and 2 bases from J, with 15 bases between.

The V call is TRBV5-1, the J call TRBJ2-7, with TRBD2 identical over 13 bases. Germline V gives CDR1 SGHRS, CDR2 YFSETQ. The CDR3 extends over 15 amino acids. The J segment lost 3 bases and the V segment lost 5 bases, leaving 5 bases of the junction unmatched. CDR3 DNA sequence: TGCGCCAGCAGGGGGACTAGCGGGGAGGTCTACGAGCAGTACTTC. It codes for CASRGTSGEVYEQYF.

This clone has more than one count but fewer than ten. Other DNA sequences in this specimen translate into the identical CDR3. This chain's CDR3 is CASSQDWDLAKNIQYF. The CDR3 nucleotides are TGTGCCAGCAGCCAAGACTGGGACTTAGCCAAAAACATTCAGTACTTC. The chain uses TRBV4-2 and TRBJ2-4; D possibly corresponds to TRBD2 (6 bases). This CDR3 contains 16 residues. Germline V gene sequence: CDR1 LGHNA, CDR2 YNFKEQ. Trimming shortened V by 0 bases and J by 0 bases, and 9 bases separated the two germline ends.

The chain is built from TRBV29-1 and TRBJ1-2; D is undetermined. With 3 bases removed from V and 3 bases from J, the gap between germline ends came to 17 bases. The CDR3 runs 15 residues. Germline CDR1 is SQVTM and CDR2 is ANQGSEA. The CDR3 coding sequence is TGCAGCGTTGATCCCCGCCACGGTCGGGACTATGGCTACACCTTC. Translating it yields CSVDPRHGRDYGYTF.

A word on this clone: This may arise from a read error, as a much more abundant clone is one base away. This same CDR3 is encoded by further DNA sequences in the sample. CDR3 loop: CASSAGTSAQETQYF. Here the CDR3 DNA reads TGTGCCAGCAGCGCCGGGACTAGCGCCCAAGAGACCCAGTACTTC. The chain couples TRBV9 to TRBJ2-5; 10 bases are shared with TRBD2. CDR1 is SGDLS and CDR2 is YYNGEE in the germline V gene. This CDR3 contains 15 residues. The V and J ends lost 3 bases and 1 base, in that order; junction bases with no gene match: 3.

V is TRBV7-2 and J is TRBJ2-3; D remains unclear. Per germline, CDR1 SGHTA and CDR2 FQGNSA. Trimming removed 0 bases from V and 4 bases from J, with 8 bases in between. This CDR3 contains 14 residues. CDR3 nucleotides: TGTGCCAGCAGCTTAGCCCTAGGCGCAGATACGCAGTATTTT. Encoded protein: CASSLALGADTQYF.

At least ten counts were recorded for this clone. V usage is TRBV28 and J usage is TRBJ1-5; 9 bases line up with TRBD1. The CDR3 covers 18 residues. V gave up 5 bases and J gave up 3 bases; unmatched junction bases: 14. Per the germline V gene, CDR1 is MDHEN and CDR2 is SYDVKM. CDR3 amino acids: CASSKPTGGRYNNQPQHF. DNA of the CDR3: TGTGCCAGCAGTAAACCTACAGGGGGCAGGTATAACAATCAGCCCCAGCATTTT.

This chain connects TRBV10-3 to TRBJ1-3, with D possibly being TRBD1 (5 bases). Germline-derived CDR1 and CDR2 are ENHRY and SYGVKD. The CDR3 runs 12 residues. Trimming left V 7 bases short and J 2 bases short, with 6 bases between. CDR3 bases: TGTGCCATCATGGGGGCTGGAAACACCATATATTTT. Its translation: CAIMGAGNTIYF.

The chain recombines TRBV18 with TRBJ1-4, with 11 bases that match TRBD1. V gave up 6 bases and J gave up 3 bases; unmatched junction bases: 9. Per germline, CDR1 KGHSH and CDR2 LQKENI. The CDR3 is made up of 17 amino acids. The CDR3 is CASSEDRGLSANEKLFF. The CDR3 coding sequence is TGTGCCAGCTCGGAGGACAGGGGGCTGTCAGCTAATGAAAAACTGTTTTTT. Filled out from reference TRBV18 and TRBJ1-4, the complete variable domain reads NAGVMQNPRHLVRRRGQEARLRCSPMKGHSHVYWYRQLPEEGLKFMVYLQKENIIDESGMPKERFSAEFPKEGPSILRIQQVVRGDSAAYFCASSEDRGLSANEKLFFGSGTQLSVL.